The rows below give T cell receptor beta chains drawn from one sample of a study of blood T cell repertoires in COVID-19. The table came from immunoSEQ multiplex PCR; TCRdb's copy has only in-frame clones and leaves some out. The sample contains 350,000 to 500,000 clones, approximately 90% of which appear only once. Specimen: peripheral blood. The receptors stem from a man between 18 and 29 years old with COVID-19, enrolled during active disease. Each CDR3 is given with its conserved first and last residue. D genes are given only for firm matches. The listing skips clone size in some rows; elsewhere it reads once, few, many or a size class.

>few|TRBV12-5|-|TRBJ1-2
TGTGCTAGTGGATTCGACAGCTCCTATGGCTACACCTTC
CASGFDSSYGYTF
>-|TRBV30|-|TRBJ2-2
TGTGCCTGGAGTGCGGGACACCTCACCGGGGAGCTGTTTTTT
CAWSAGHLTGELFF
>-|TRBV27|TRBD1|TRBJ2-7
TGTGCCAGCAGTTTCGGGGACAGGGGCACCTACGAGCAGTACTTC
CASSFGDRGTYEQYF
>-|TRBV2|-|TRBJ2-5
TGTGCCAGCAGTGGTAGACTTCTCGGTGGGACCCAGTACTTC
CASSGRLLGGTQYF
>-|TRBV6-5|-|TRBJ2-7
TGTGCCACCCCTCGAGGGTCCTACGAGCAGTACTTC
CATPRGSYEQYF
>-|TRBV11-2|-|TRBJ2-1
TGTGCCAGCAGCCCCTATAGCGAGAGGCAGTTCTTC
CASSPYSERQFF
>-|TRBV3-1/TRBV3-2|-|TRBJ2-7
TGTGCCAGCAGCCACAGACTGACCGAGCAGTACTTC
CASSHRLTEQYF
>-|TRBV7-3|-|TRBJ2-1
TGTGCCAGCAGCTTAGGAGCGACCAGTTACAATGAGCAGTTCTTC
CASSLGATSYNEQFF
>-|TRBV27|TRBD2|TRBJ2-7
TGTGCCAGCACTAGCGGGAGCGCATCCTACGAGCAGTACTTC
CASTSGSASYEQYF
>once|TRBV9|-|TRBJ1-2
TGTGCCAGCAGCGCCCCTGGGCTTCAGGGCTACACCTTC
CASSAPGLQGYTF
>-|TRBV12-5|TRBD1|TRBJ1-3
TGTGCTAGTGGTTTATCAGGGGGCGGAAACACCATATATTTT
CASGLSGGGNTIYF
>-|TRBV25-1|TRBD2|TRBJ2-3
TGTGCCAGCAGTGAGGGACTAGCGGGAAGCACAGATACGCAGTATTTT
CASSEGLAGSTDTQYF
>-|TRBV2|TRBD2|TRBJ2-1
TGTGCCAGCAGTGGGATTAGCGGGGATTACAATGAGCAGTTCTTC
CASSGISGDYNEQFF
>-|TRBV28|-|TRBJ1-1
TGTGCCAGCAGTTCTGGGGGGGCGAACACTGAAGCTTTCTTT
CASSSGGANTEAFF
>few|TRBV6-5|TRBD2|TRBJ2-7
TGTGCCAGCAGGACCGGGCGGGGGAGCTACGAGCAGTACTTC
CASRTGRGSYEQYF
>-|TRBV6-6|-|TRBJ1-4
TGTGCCAGCAGTTACTTATCGTTTGGGGGCGATGAAAAACTGTTTTTT
CASSYLSFGGDEKLFF
>once|TRBV7-3|-|TRBJ2-5
TGTGCCAGCAGCTCAGGCTCGGGGGAGACCCAGTACTTC
CASSSGSGETQYF
>-|TRBV4-1|-|TRBJ2-2
TGCGCCAGCAGCCAAGATGGGACATCGAACACCGGGGAGCTGTTTTTT
CASSQDGTSNTGELFF
>-|TRBV21-1|-|TRBJ2-3
TGTGCCAGCAGCAGTAGCGGGATTGAAGGGGATACGCAGTATTTT
CASSSSGIEGDTQYF
>-|TRBV5-5|TRBD2|TRBJ2-1
TGTGCCAGCAGCTCCAGGGGCGGGAGGAATTACAATGAGCAGTTCTTC
CASSSRGGRNYNEQFF
>-|TRBV6-5|TRBD1|TRBJ1-2
TGTGCCAGCGGGGACAGGGGGCTTGAAGGCTACACCTTC
CASGDRGLEGYTF
>-|TRBV12-3/TRBV12-4|-|TRBJ1-2
TGTGCCAGCAACGTACGAACAGACTATGGCTACACCTTC
CASNVRTDYGYTF
>-|TRBV5-1|-|TRBJ2-7
TGCGCCAGCAGCTTGGGGTCGTCACAGGGATCTTACGAGCAGTACTTC
CASSLGSSQGSYEQYF
>-|TRBV2|-|TRBJ1-2
TGTGCCAGCAGTGAACTGGGAGACTATGGCTACACCTTC
CASSELGDYGYTF
>-|TRBV12-3/TRBV12-4|-|TRBJ2-7
TGTGCCAGCAGCATGGAGGTTGGGAACGAGCAGTACTTC
CASSMEVGNEQYF
>-|TRBV9|TRBD2|TRBJ2-3
TGTGCCAGCAGCGTAGATCCCAGCGGGATCACAGATACGCAGTATTTT
CASSVDPSGITDTQYF
>once|TRBV7-2|TRBD2|TRBJ2-3
TGTGCCAGCAGCTTAGGCGGGGGTACGTGGGATACGCAGTATTTT
CASSLGGGTWDTQYF